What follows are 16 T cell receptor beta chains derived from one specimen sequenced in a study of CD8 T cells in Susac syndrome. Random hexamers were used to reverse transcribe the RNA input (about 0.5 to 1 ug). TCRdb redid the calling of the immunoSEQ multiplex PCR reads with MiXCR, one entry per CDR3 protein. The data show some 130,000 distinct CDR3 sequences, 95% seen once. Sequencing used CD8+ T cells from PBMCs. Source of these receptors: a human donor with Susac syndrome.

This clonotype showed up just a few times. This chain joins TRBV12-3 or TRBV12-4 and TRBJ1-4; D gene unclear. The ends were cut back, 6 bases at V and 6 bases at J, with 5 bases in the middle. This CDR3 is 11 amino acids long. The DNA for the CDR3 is TGTGCCAGCAGCCCGGATGAAAAACTGTTTTTT. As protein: CASSPDEKLFF.

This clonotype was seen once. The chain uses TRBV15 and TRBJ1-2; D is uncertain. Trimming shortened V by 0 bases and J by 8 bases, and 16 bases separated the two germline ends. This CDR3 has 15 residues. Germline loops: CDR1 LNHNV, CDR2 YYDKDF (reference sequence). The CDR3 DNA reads TGTGCCACCAGCAGAGAGCGGCCAGTCTCCTCAGGCTACACCTTC. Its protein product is CATSRERPVSSGYTF.

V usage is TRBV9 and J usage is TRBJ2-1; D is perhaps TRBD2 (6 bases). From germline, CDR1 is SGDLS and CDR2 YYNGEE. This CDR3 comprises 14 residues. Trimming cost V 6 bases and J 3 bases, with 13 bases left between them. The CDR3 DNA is TGTGCCAGCAAGAGGGAGGAGGTCTACAATGAGCAGTTCTTC. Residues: CASKREEVYNEQFF.

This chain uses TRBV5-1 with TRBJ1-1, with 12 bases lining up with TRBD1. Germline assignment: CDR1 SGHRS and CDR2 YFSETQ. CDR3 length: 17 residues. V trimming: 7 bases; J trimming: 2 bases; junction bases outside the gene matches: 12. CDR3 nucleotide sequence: TGCGCCAGCCTCGACCCCGGGACAGGGGGCGATAACACTGAAGCTTTCTTT. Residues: CASLDPGTGGDNTEAFF.

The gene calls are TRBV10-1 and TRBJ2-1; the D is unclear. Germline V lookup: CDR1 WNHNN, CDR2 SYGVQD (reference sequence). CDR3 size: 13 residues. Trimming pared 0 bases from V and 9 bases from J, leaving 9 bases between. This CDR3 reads CASSESRNGEQFF. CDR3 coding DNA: TGCGCCAGCAGTGAGTCCAGGAATGGTGAGCAGTTCTTC.

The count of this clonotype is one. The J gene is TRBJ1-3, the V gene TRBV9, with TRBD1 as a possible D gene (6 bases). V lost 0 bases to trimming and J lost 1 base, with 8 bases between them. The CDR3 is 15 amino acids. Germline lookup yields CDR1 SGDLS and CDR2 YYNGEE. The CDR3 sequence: CASSVGGGSGNTIYF. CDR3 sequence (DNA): TGTGCCAGCAGCGTAGGAGGGGGGTCTGGAAACACCATATATTTT.

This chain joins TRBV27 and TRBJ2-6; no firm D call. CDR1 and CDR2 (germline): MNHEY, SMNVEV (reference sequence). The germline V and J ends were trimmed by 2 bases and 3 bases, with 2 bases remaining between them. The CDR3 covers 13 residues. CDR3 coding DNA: TGTGCCAGCAGTTTAATTGGGGCCAACGTCCTGACTTTC. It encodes CASSLIGANVLTF.

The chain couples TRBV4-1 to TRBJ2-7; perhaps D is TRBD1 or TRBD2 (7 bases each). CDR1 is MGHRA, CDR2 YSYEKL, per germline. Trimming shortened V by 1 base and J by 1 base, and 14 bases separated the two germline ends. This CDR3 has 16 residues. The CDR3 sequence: CASSQVGRGGSYEQYF. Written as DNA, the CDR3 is TGCGCCAGCAGCCAAGTGGGCAGGGGGGGATCCTACGAGCAGTACTTC.

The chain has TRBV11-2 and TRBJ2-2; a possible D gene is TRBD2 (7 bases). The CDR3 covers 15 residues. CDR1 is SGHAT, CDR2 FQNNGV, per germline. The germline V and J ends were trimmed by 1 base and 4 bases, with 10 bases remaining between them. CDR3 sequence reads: CASSLGAGATGELFF. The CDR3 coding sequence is TGTGCCAGCAGCTTAGGGGCGGGGGCCACCGGGGAGCTGTTTTTT.

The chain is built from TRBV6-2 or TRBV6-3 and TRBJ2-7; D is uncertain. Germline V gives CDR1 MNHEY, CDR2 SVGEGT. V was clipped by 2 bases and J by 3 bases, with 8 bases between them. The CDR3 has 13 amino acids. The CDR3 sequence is CASSYSILYEQYF. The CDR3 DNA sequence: TGTGCCAGCAGTTACAGTATTCTCTACGAGCAGTACTTC.

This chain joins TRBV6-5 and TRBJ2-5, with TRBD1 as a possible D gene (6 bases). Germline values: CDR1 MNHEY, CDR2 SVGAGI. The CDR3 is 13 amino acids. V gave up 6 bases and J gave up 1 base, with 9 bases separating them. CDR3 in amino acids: CASRHRAQETQYF. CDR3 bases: TGTGCCAGCAGACACAGGGCCCAAGAGACCCAGTACTTC.

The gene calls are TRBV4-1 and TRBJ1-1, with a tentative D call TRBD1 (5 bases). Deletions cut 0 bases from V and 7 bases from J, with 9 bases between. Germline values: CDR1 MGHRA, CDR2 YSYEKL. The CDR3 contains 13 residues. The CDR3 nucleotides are TGCGCCAGCAGCCAAGAATGGGGCAATGAAGCTTTCTTT. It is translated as CASSQEWGNEAFF.

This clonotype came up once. The CDR3 bases are TGCGCCAGCAGCTTGAGCTCCGGGACAGTTGGTGGCTACACCTTC. This codes for CASSLSSGTVGGYTF. This chain links TRBV5-1 with TRBJ1-2, with 7 bases aligning to TRBD1. The germline V gene encodes CDR1 SGHRS and CDR2 YFSETQ. V lost 1 base, J lost 7 bases, and 10 bases stayed unmatched. The CDR3 totals 15 residues.

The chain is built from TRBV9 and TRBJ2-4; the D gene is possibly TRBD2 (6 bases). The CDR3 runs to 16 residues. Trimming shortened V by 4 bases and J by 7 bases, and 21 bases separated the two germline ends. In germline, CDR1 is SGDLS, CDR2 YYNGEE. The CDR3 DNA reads TGTGCCAGCAGCAGGGAAGGGCAGGGAGGAGAGAACATTCAGTACTTC. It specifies CASSREGQGGENIQYF. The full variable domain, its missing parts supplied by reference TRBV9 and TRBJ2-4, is DSGVTQTPKHLITATGQRVTLRCSPRSGDLSVYWYQQSLDQGLQFLIQYYNGEERAKGNILERFSAQQFPDLHSELNLSSLELGDSALYFCASSREGQGGENIQYFGAGTRLSVL.

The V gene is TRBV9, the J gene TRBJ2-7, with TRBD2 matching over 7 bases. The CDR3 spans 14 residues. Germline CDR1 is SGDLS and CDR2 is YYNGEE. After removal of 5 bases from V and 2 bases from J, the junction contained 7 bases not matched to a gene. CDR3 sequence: CASSSAGVAYEQYF. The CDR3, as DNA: TGTGCCAGCAGTAGCGCGGGGGTCGCCTACGAGCAGTACTTC.

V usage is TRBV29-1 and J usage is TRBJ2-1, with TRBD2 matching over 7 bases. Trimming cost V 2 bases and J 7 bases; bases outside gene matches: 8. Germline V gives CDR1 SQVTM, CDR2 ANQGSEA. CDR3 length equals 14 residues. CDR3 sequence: CSVESEIGGNEQFF. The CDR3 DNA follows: TGCAGCGTTGAAAGTGAGATCGGGGGGAATGAGCAGTTCTTC.